The 32 T cell receptor beta chains below were found in one sample sequenced in a study of tumor-infiltrating lymphocytes in localized non-small cell lung cancer. Only in-frame clones appear in the TCRdb table, and some are missing; sequencing was by immunoSEQ multiplex PCR. The sample has 15,000 to 20,000 clones, about 48% seen once. The sample comprised lung tumor tissue. The origin of the receptors is a human donor with non-small cell lung cancer.

The CDR3 sequence is CATSFNYGYTF. CDR3 nucleotides: TGTGCCACCAGTTTTAACTATGGCTACACCTTC. V and J are TRBV7-7 and TRBJ1-2; no reliable D call. The CDR3 has 11 amino acids. V was shortened by 10 bases and J by 1 base, with 7 bases between the two germline ends. Looked up from germline, CDR1 is SSHAT and CDR2 is FNYEAQ (reference sequence).

This clone has a handful of counts. The chain has TRBV28 and TRBJ1-1; D is perhaps TRBD1 (5 bases). V dropped 3 bases and J dropped 5 bases, with 16 bases sitting between them. Germline V CDR1 and CDR2: MDHEN, SYDVKM. This CDR3 is 15 amino acids long. CDR3 DNA sequence: TGTGCCAGCAGTTTTGCTCGTGGGGCAAGAACTGAAGCTTTCTTT. Protein: CASSFARGARTEAFF. Based on the CDR3 plus reference TRBV28 and TRBJ1-1, the full variable domain is DVKVTQSSRYLVKRTGEKVFLECVQDMDHENMFWYRQDPGLGLRLIYFSYDVKMKEKGDIPEGYSVSREKKERFSLILESASTNQTSMYLCASSFARGARTEAFFGQGTRLTVV.

This clone was seen a handful of times. The J gene is TRBJ2-7, the V gene TRBV7-2; tentatively, D is TRBD1 (6 bases). The CDR3 runs 15 residues. Deletions cut 5 bases from V and 0 bases from J, with 14 bases between. Germline V gene sequence: CDR1 SGHTA, CDR2 FQGNSA. In DNA form, the CDR3 reads TGTGCCAGCAGCCGAGGGGACATCGACTCCTACGAGCAGTACTTC. This codes for CASSRGDIDSYEQYF.

The chain is built from TRBV2 and TRBJ2-1; tentative D call: TRBD2 (5 bases). The CDR3 sequence is 13 residues long. Germline V gene sequence: CDR1 SNHLY, CDR2 FYNNEI. Deletions cut 5 bases from V and 1 base from J, with 6 bases between. CDR3 nucleotide sequence: TGTGCCAGCAGTTCGGGGTCCTACAATGAGCAGTTCTTC. It specifies CASSSGSYNEQFF.

This clone has only a few counts. The chain carries TRBV6-1 and TRBJ1-1, with D hard to call. The CDR3 runs to 13 residues. In germline, CDR1 is MNHNS, CDR2 SASEGT. The ends were cut back, 9 bases at V and 2 bases at J, with 13 bases in the middle. As DNA, the CDR3 is TGTGCCAGTAAACTTGTGGGTAACACTGAAGCTTTCTTT. This sequence encodes CASKLVGNTEAFF.

The chain uses TRBV7-6 and TRBJ2-7; the match to TRBD1 covers 11 bases. Trimming at V came to 5 bases and at J to 0 bases, leaving 3 bases not matched to a gene. The length of the CDR3 is 15 residues. Germline CDR1 and CDR2: SGHVS and FNYEAQ. CDR3 coding DNA: TGTGCCAGCAGCCCTGGGACAGGGGGCTCCTACGAGCAGTACTTC. The encoded protein is CASSPGTGGSYEQYF.

This clone was seen only a few times. The chain carries TRBV12-5 and TRBJ2-7; weak D call: TRBD1 (6 bases). V was shortened by 6 bases and J by 2 bases, with 14 bases between the two germline ends. The CDR3 runs 14 residues. The germline CDR1 and CDR2 sequences are LGHNT and FRNRAP. The CDR3 loop is CASGRGTPPYEQYF. The CDR3, as DNA: TGTGCTAGTGGCCGAGGGACACCTCCCTACGAGCAGTACTTC. Variable domain in full (rest from reference TRBV12-5 and TRBJ2-7): DARVTQTPRHKVTEMGQEVTMRCQPILGHNTVFWYRQTMMQGLELLAYFRNRAPLDDSGMPKDRFSAEMPDATLATLKIQPSEPRDSAVYFCASGRGTPPYEQYFGPGTRLTVT.

This clone has a handful of counts. The CDR3 DNA sequence: TGTGCCAGTTCTAGACAGGGGGAAAGGTTCCTAGCCAAAAACATTCAGTACTTC. Translated, it gives CASSRQGERFLAKNIQYF. This chain connects TRBV19 to TRBJ2-4, with 9 bases fitting TRBD1. CDR1 and CDR2 (germline): LNHDA, SQIVND (reference sequence). The J segment lost 0 bases and the V segment lost 8 bases, leaving 14 bases of the junction unmatched. The CDR3 length is 18 residues.

The J gene is TRBJ2-5, the V gene TRBV9; the D gene is possibly TRBD1 (5 bases). CDR1 and CDR2 (germline): SGDLS, YYNGEE. The V end lost 0 bases, the J end lost 3 bases, and 12 bases lay between the germline ends. This CDR3 has 15 amino acids. The CDR3 here is CASSVGTTVKETQYF. The CDR3 bases are TGTGCCAGCAGCGTAGGAACGACAGTGAAAGAGACCCAGTACTTC.

This chain links TRBV19 with TRBJ1-3; D gene unclear. V lost 6 bases and J lost 0, with 12 bases in between. Per the germline V gene, CDR1 is LNHDA and CDR2 is SQIVND (reference sequence). The CDR3 is 15 residues long. CDR3 loop: CASSQDGSSGNTIYF. DNA of the CDR3: TGTGCCAGTAGCCAGGACGGCAGCTCTGGAAACACCATATATTTT.

The chain links TRBV5-4 to TRBJ2-1; 11 bases are a match to TRBD2. V lost 2 bases, J lost 4 bases, and 5 bases stayed unmatched. CDR3 length: 16 residues. Germline CDR1 reads SGHNT; CDR2 reads YYREEE (reference sequence). The CDR3 coding sequence is TGTGCCAGCAGCTTTTTGACTAGCGGGGTATACAATGAGCAGTTCTTC. Amino acid sequence: CASSFLTSGVYNEQFF.

The rearrangement uses TRBV10-3 and TRBJ1-2; the match to TRBD1 covers 7 bases. The CDR3 is 13 residues long. CDR1 is ENHRY and CDR2 is SYGVKD in the germline V gene. J was trimmed by 4 bases and V by 3 bases; bases with no gene match: 2. In DNA form, the CDR3 reads TGTGCCATCAGTGACGACAGGGTCTATGGCTACACCTTC. Amino acids: CAISDDRVYGYTF.

The chain links TRBV28 to TRBJ2-7, with 12 bases identical to TRBD1. V shed 4 bases and J 6 bases; nucleotides not matched to a gene: 25. This CDR3 is 21 amino acids long. Per germline, CDR1 MDHEN and CDR2 SYDVKM. The CDR3 here is CASSSSPGTGGWPAYGSEQYF. The CDR3 nucleotides read TGTGCCAGCAGTTCGTCCCCCGGGACAGGGGGCTGGCCCGCCTATGGGTCCGAGCAGTACTTC.

The chain links TRBV2 to TRBJ2-3; 8 bases map to TRBD1. Trimming removed 7 bases from V and 6 bases from J; junction bases left unmatched: 12. CDR1 is SNHLY and CDR2 is FYNNEI in the germline V gene. The length of the CDR3 is 15 residues. CDR3 residues: CASKGTGTGADTQYF. In DNA, the CDR3 is TGTGCCAGCAAGGGGACCGGGACAGGCGCCGATACGCAGTATTTT. Full variable domain (missing parts from reference TRBV2 and TRBJ2-3): EPEVTQTPSHQVTQMGQEVILRCVPISNHLYFYWYRQILGQKVEFLVSFYNNEISEKSEIFDDQFSVERPDGSNFTLKIRSTKLEDSAMYFCASKGTGTGADTQYFGPGTRLTVL.

This clone was detected many times. CDR3 amino acids: CASSFGRLTGIENSPLHF. For the CDR3, the DNA is TGTGCCAGCAGCTTCGGCCGACTTACAGGGATCGAAAATTCACCCCTCCACTTT. This sequence joins TRBV7-2 and TRBJ1-6; a possible D gene is TRBD1 (6 bases). From germline, CDR1 is SGHTA and CDR2 FQGNSA. V was trimmed by 3 bases and J by 7 bases, leaving 22 bases between them. The CDR3 is made up of 18 amino acids.

This chain links TRBV5-6 with TRBJ2-3, with D perhaps given as TRBD1 or TRBD2 (5 bases each). The CDR3 loop spans 14 amino acids. Trimming removed 4 bases at V and 8 bases at J, with 17 bases between. Germline CDR1 is SGHDT and CDR2 is YYEEEE. CDR3 residues: CASSPPGALSTQYF. CDR3 nucleotide sequence: TGTGCCAGCAGCCCACCCGGGGCCCTTTCTACGCAGTATTTT.

CDR3: CASTERNTGELFF. The CDR3 DNA is TGTGCCAGCACGGAGAGAAACACCGGGGAGCTGTTTTTT. J is TRBJ2-2 and V is TRBV28; D is unresolved. The CDR3 is 13 amino acids. Trimming removed 7 bases at V and 2 bases at J, with 8 bases between. Germline CDR1 and CDR2: MDHEN and SYDVKM.

By its share, this clone is medium-sized. This chain connects TRBV4-3 to TRBJ1-2; D unclear. Germline V gene lookup returns CDR1 LGHNA and CDR2 YSLEER. Trimming removed 0 bases from V and 1 base from J, with 12 bases in between. This CDR3 spans 16 amino acids. In DNA, the CDR3 is TGCGCCAGCAGCCAAGATTATAACAGTAATAACTATGGCTACACCTTC. Translated, it gives CASSQDYNSNNYGYTF.

This rearrangement joins TRBV5-6 to TRBJ1-4, with 9 bases that match TRBD1. Germline V lookup: CDR1 SGHDT, CDR2 YYEEEE. The CDR3 consists of 17 residues. V trimming: 0 bases; J trimming: 0 bases; junction bases outside the gene matches: 3. CDR3 DNA sequence: TGTGCCAGCAGCTTGGCGGGACAGGGAGCAACTAATGAAAAACTGTTTTTT. Translating it yields CASSLAGQGATNEKLFF.

The chain links TRBV10-3 to TRBJ1-2; TRBD1 matches 8 bases. This CDR3 comprises 14 residues. Per germline, CDR1 ENHRY and CDR2 SYGVKD. Unmatched junction bases numbered 5, after V lost 3 bases and J lost 5 bases. CDR3 in amino acids: CAISEGQGGYGYTF. CDR3 DNA sequence: TGTGCCATCAGTGAAGGACAGGGAGGGTATGGCTACACCTTC.

CDR3 sequence (DNA): TGTGCCTGGAGTGTCGGCCGGCGTGGAATAACTAACTATGGCTACACCTTC. It yields the protein CAWSVGRRGITNYGYTF. The chain links TRBV30 to TRBJ1-2; no reliable D call. This CDR3 is 17 amino acids long. The V gene lost 0 bases and the J gene lost 0 bases, with 17 bases spanning the gap. Germline V CDR1 and CDR2: GTSNPN, SVGIG (reference sequence).

The chain combines TRBV15 with TRBJ1-2; D not certain. Germline assignment: CDR1 LNHNV and CDR2 YYDKDF (reference sequence). The CDR3 has 14 residues. V was pared by 5 bases and J by 8 bases, with 18 bases between. The CDR3 DNA is TGTGCCACCAGCGTAGACCGGGTCAGCCGAGGCTACACCTTC. It specifies CATSVDRVSRGYTF.

The V and J genes are TRBV7-9 and TRBJ1-2; 9 nucleotides agree with TRBD1. The CDR3 has 13 residues. Germline CDR1 reads SEHNR; CDR2 reads FQNEAQ (reference sequence). After removal of 6 bases from V and 5 bases from J, the junction contained 4 bases not matched to a gene. The CDR3 bases are TGTGCCAGCAGGACCGGGACAGGGTATGGCTACACCTTC. As protein: CASRTGTGYGYTF.

The chain employs TRBV9 and TRBJ2-3, with 11 bases aligning to TRBD2. The V and J ends lost 4 bases and 1 base, in that order; junction bases with no gene match: 2. This CDR3 comprises 15 residues. Per the germline V gene, CDR1 is SGDLS and CDR2 is YYNGEE. In DNA form, the CDR3 reads TGTGCCAGCAGCACGACTAGCGGGGGCACAGATACGCAGTATTTT. Translation gives CASSTTSGGTDTQYF.

The chain recombines TRBV2 with TRBJ2-7; perhaps TRBD1 as D (6 bases). Germline V gene data show CDR1 as SNHLY and CDR2 as FYNNEI. The CDR3 runs 13 residues. V was trimmed by 4 bases and J by 6 bases, leaving 13 bases between them. The CDR3 bases are TGTGCCAGCAGTGTGGGCAGGGGTCTCGAGCAGTACTTC. Its protein product is CASSVGRGLEQYF.

This clone appeared once. The gene calls are TRBV2 and TRBJ2-1; D is possibly TRBD2 (5 bases). The germline V gene encodes CDR1 SNHLY and CDR2 FYNNEI. The V end lost 3 bases, the J end lost 12 bases, and 9 bases lay between the germline ends. The CDR3 runs to 11 residues. The CDR3 DNA reads TGTGCCAGCAGTGAGTTCGAGGGGCAGTTCTTC. This encodes CASSEFEGQFF.

V usage is TRBV15 and J usage is TRBJ1-6; D might be TRBD1 (5 bases). The V gene's germline CDR1 is LNHNV and CDR2 YYDKDF (reference sequence). CDR3 length: 15 amino acids. The V and J ends lost 1 base and 12 bases respectively, with 16 bases between them. The chain's CDR3 is CATSRGAGMVEPLHF. The CDR3 DNA is TGTGCCACCAGCAGAGGGGCAGGGATGGTAGAACCCCTCCACTTT. Looking up the rest from reference TRBV15 and TRBJ1-6 gives the full variable domain: DAMVIQNPRYQVTQFGKPVTLSCSQTLNHNVMYWYQQKSSQAPKLLFHYYDKDFNNEADTPDNFQSRRPNTSFCFLDIRSPGLGDTAMYLCATSRGAGMVEPLHFGNGTRLTVT.

This chain links TRBV2 with TRBJ2-7; D is uncertain. The germline gives CDR1 SNHLY, CDR2 FYNNEI. Trimming removed 4 bases from V and 2 bases from J, with 9 bases in between. This CDR3 has 13 residues. The CDR3 protein is CASSGLDAYEQYF. The CDR3 DNA sequence: TGTGCCAGCAGTGGCTTGGACGCCTACGAGCAGTACTTC.

Only a few counts were recorded for this clone. This chain uses TRBV7-2 with TRBJ1-5; unclear D gene. Trimming removed 2 bases at V and 0 bases at J, with 11 bases between. CDR1 SGHTA and CDR2 FQGNSA come from the germline V gene. The CDR3 has 16 residues. The CDR3 here is CASSLSSVGSNQPQHF. The DNA of the CDR3 is TGTGCCAGCAGCTTAAGCTCCGTGGGTAGCAATCAGCCCCAGCATTTT.

The chain carries TRBV5-1 and TRBJ2-7; 8 positions agree with TRBD1. The CDR3 length is 15 residues. V lost 5 bases to trimming and J lost 1 base; unmatched junction nucleotides: 8. Germline V gene lookup returns CDR1 SGHRS and CDR2 YFSETQ. This chain's CDR3 is CASRAGTGTSYEQYF. CDR3 sequence (DNA): TGCGCCAGCAGGGCCGGGACAGGTACGTCCTACGAGCAGTACTTC. Complete variable domain (other parts from reference TRBV5-1 and TRBJ2-7): KAGVTQTPRYLIKTRGQQVTLSCSPISGHRSVSWYQQTPGQGLQFLFEYFSETQRNKGNFPGRFSGRQFSNSRSEMNVSTLELGDSALYLCASRAGTGTSYEQYFGPGTRLTVT.

A few counts support this clone. V is TRBV28 and J is TRBJ1-5; 11 bases line up with TRBD1. CDR3 size: 15 residues. Losses at the gene ends were 4 bases for V and 7 bases for J; bases not matched to a gene: 6. Germline V gene data show CDR1 as MDHEN and CDR2 as SYDVKM. DNA of the CDR3: TGTGCCAGCAGTTCCGGACAGGGGGCGGGACAGCCCCAGCATTTT. This sequence encodes CASSSGQGAGQPQHF.

In this sample, this clone is medium-sized (0.01 to 0.1%). The chain joins TRBV19 to TRBJ2-7, with 8 positions matching TRBD1. Germline CDR1 is LNHDA and CDR2 is SQIVND (reference sequence). Germline trimming cut 6 bases from V and 5 bases from J; bases unmatched to any gene: 12. The CDR3 consists of 15 residues. CDR3 nucleotide sequence: TGTGCCAGTAGAGCCTGGGGACAGGAAGGAAACGAGCAGTACTTC. This translates into CASRAWGQEGNEQYF. Combining the CDR3 with reference TRBV19 and TRBJ2-7 gives the whole variable domain DGGITQSPKYLFRKEGQNVTLSCEQNLNHDAMYWYRQDPGQGLRLIYYSQIVNDFQKGDIAEGYSVSREKKESFPLTVTSAQKNPTAFYLCASRAWGQEGNEQYFGPGTRLTVT.